Below, 6 T cell receptor beta chains from the same sample are listed, as sequenced in a study of beta chain features in type 1 diabetes. The whole isolated RNA underwent reverse transcription, so sequencing captured expressed TCRB transcripts. Assay: immunoSEQ multiplex PCR; the TCRdb copy retains only in-frame clones and omits some. The data contain about 620,000 clones, 15% to 18% of them singletons. The sequenced material came from naive CD4+ T cells from blood. The receptors come from a young man in good health.

The CDR3 region is CASSESGRNGQYF. The CDR3, as DNA: TGTGCCAGCAGTGAATCGGGCCGAAACGGGCAGTACTTC. The V gene is TRBV25-1, the J gene TRBJ2-7; D ambiguous. Germline-derived CDR1 and CDR2 are MGHDK and SYGVNS. The CDR3 is 13 residues long. Trimming stripped 1 base from V and 9 bases from J, with 13 bases between.

This clone showed up just a few times. At one boundary the junction diverges from the germline segment, which might be a read error. The chain is built from TRBV7-7 and TRBJ2-7; 7 bases line up with TRBD1. The germline gives CDR1 SSHAT, CDR2 FNYEAQ (reference sequence). The CDR3 covers 14 residues. The CDR3 reads CASSLAGGFGEQYF. CDR3 bases: TGTGCTAGCAGCTTGGCAGGGGGTTTTGGCGAGCAGTACTTC. Based on the CDR3 plus reference TRBV7-7 and TRBJ2-7, the full variable domain is GAGVSQSPRYKVTKRGQDVTLRCDPISSHATLYWYQQALGQGPEFLTYFNYEAQPDKSGLPSDRFSAERPEGSISTLTIQRTEQRDSAMYRCASSLAGGFGEQYFGPGTRLTVT.

This clone was seen more than once but under ten times. V gene TRBV13 combines with J gene TRBJ2-2; possible D gene TRBD2, 7 bases. Germline CDR1 is PRHDT and CDR2 is FYEKMQ (reference sequence). Trimming left V 2 bases short and J 5 bases short, with 15 bases between. The CDR3 extends over 16 amino acids. CDR3 sequence (DNA): TGTGCCAGCAGCTTACCGGCGGGGGCCCGAACCGGGGAGCTGTTTTTT. Translated: CASSLPAGARTGELFF.

This chain joins TRBV4-2 and TRBJ1-5, with 10 nucleotides matching TRBD1. The germline V gene encodes CDR1 LGHNA and CDR2 YNFKEQ. The CDR3 extends over 19 amino acids. Trimming removed 1 base from V and 0 bases from J; junction bases left unmatched: 9. CDR3 bases: TGTGCCAGCAGCCAAGGAAGACAGGGGGCCATTACTAGCAATCAGCCCCAGCATTTT. It encodes CASSQGRQGAITSNQPQHF.

A note on this clone: This sample also contains other DNA sequences that code for the same CDR3. This rearrangement joins TRBV5-1 to TRBJ1-6; D remains unclear. V lost 0 bases and J lost 7, with 5 bases in between. Germline CDR1 SGHRS, CDR2 YFSETQ. The CDR3 extends over 13 amino acids. The CDR3: CASSLEGNSPLHF. CDR3 DNA: TGCGCCAGCAGCTTGGAGGGAAATTCACCCCTCCACTTT.

The chain carries TRBV4-3 and TRBJ2-4, with D unresolved. V was trimmed by 4 bases and J by 8 bases, leaving 15 bases between them. CDR3 length: 14 amino acids. Germline lookup yields CDR1 LGHNA and CDR2 YSLEER. CDR3 nucleotides: TGCGCCAGCAGCCCCGACCCAAGCGCCGACATTCAGTACTTC. It codes for CASSPDPSADIQYF.